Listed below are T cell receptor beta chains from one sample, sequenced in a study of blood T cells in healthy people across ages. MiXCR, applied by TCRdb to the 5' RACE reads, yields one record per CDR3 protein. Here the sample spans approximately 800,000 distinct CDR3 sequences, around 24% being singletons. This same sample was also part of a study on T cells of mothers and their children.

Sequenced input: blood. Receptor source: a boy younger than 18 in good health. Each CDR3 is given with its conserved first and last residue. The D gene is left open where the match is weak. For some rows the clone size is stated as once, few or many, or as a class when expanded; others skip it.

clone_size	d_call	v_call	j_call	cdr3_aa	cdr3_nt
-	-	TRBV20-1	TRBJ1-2	CSALGGESGGYTF	TGCAGTGCCTTAGGGGGGGAATCAGGTGGCTACACCTTC
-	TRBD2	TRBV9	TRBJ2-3	CASSVGAGNTDTQYF	TGTGCCAGCAGCGTAGGAGCGGGAAACACAGATACGCAGTATTTT
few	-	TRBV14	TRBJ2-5	CASSRIRGETQYF	TGTGCCAGCAGCCGGATACGGGGAGAGACCCAGTACTTC
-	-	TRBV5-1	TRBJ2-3	CASSFDNTQYF	TGCGCCAGCAGCTTCGATAATACGCAGTATTTT
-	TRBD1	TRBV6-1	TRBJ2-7	CASSRDREGEQYF	TGTGCCAGCAGCCGGGACAGGGAAGGCGAGCAGTACTTC
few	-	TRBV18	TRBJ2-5	CASSPTPSGQGTQYF	TGTGCCAGCTCACCGACCCCAAGCGGACAAGGGACCCAGTACTTC
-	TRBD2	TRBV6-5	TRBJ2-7	CASRPRTSGGYEQYF	TGTGCCAGCAGGCCAAGGACTAGCGGGGGCTACGAGCAGTACTTC
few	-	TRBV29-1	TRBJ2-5	CSVETGVGETQYF	TGCAGCGTTGAAACCGGGGTTGGAGAGACCCAGTACTTC
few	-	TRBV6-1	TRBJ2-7	CASSDLGGSYEQYF	TGTGCCAGCAGTGATCTGGGGGGCTCCTACGAGCAGTACTTC
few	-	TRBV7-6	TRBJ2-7	CASSLMVPGNEQYF	TGTGCCAGCAGCTTAATGGTGCCGGGAAACGAGCAGTACTTC
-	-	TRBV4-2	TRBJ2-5	CASSQDSVKYF	TGTGCCAGCAGCCAAGATAGCGTAAAGTACTTC
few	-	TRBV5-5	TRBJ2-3	CASSATLGSGTDTQYF	TGTGCCAGCAGCGCCACCCTGGGGAGTGGCACAGATACGCAGTATTTT
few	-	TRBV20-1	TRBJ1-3	CSAAPDSSGNTIYF	TGCAGTGCCGCGCCGGACAGCTCTGGAAACACCATATATTTT